This T cell receptor (beta chain) was retrieved from a study of T cell clonotyping in hematopoietic cell transplantation. General observations from the study: Few recipient clonotypes overlapped donors; over 97% were de novo at given depth. Pathologically expanded recipient clonotypes increased progressively from day 30 to day 180 as diversity fell. CD4 and CD8 repertoire contributions could not be separated without sorting.

Libraries were prepared by immunoSEQ multiplex PCR; TCRdb keeps only in-frame clonotypes and omits some of them. The sample lists around 7,500 clones, over 85% seen once, with 4.4% in the top ten. V gave up 4 bases and J gave up 7 bases, with 16 bases separating them. The CDR3 consists of 15 residues. Germline-derived CDR1 and CDR2 are SGHVS and FNYEAQ. Notes on this clone: What it binds is unknown.

The rearrangement links TRBV7-6 to TRBJ1-4; D is possibly TRBD1 (6 bases). The specimen was PBMCs, collected 180 days after allogeneic stem cell transplant. This clonotype originated in a female patient aged 50-59 years who had an allogeneic stem cell transplant from an unrelated donor, so the T cells may come from the graft donor. Some clones in this sample may be carry-over from other donors' samples. DNA for the CDR3: TGTGCCAGCAGCTCGGTAACAGGGAAGGCTGAAAAACTGTTTTTT. It translates to CASSSVTGKAEKLFF.